Shown below are 30 T cell receptor beta chains from a single sample sequenced in a study of T cells in Graves' hyperthyroidism and ophthalmopathy. TCR beta CDR3 regions were amplified from RNA transcripts. The study used the HTBI primer set for a first-round RT-PCR of the TCR CDR3. TCRdb processed the multiplex PCR reads anew with MiXCR; each CDR3 protein has one entry. The repertoire has 250,000 to 300,000 distinct CDR3 sequences, roughly 15% of them found once; the top ten carry about an eighth. Sequencing was carried out using blood. The receptors stem from a woman aged 40 to 49 with Graves' hyperthyroidism that later progressed to Graves' ophthalmopathy.

The chain carries TRBV30 and TRBJ2-1, with 7 bases aligning to TRBD2. Trimming removed 4 bases from V and 3 bases from J; junction bases left unmatched: 3. The CDR3 spans 13 residues. CDR1 GTSNPN and CDR2 SVGIG come from the germline V gene (reference sequence). The CDR3 spells CAWTGLVYNEQFF. CDR3 in DNA: TGTGCCTGGACAGGACTAGTCTACAATGAGCAGTTCTTC.

This chain links TRBV20-1 with TRBJ2-2, with D hard to call. Germline loops: CDR1 DFQATT, CDR2 SNEGSKA (reference sequence). The CDR3 spans 14 residues. Trimming removed 3 bases at V and 3 bases at J, with 11 bases between. The CDR3 DNA follows: TGCAGTGCTAGTTTCCAGGAGCACACCGGGGAGCTGTTTTTT. It encodes CSASFQEHTGELFF.

The chain uses TRBV20-1 and TRBJ2-7, with 9 bases that match TRBD2. V gave up 5 bases and J gave up 2 bases; unmatched junction bases: 7. Germline loops: CDR1 DFQATT, CDR2 SNEGSKA (reference sequence). The CDR3 is made up of 14 amino acids. The CDR3 DNA sequence: TGCAGTGCTCCTCCGGGACTAGCACCCTACGAGCAGTACTTC. Translated: CSAPPGLAPYEQYF.

At least ten counts were recorded for this clonotype. The chain recombines TRBV12-3 or TRBV12-4 with TRBJ1-3, with D uncertain. V lost 6 bases, J lost 3 bases, and 18 bases lay in between. The CDR3 contains 16 residues. CDR3 DNA sequence: TGTGCCAGCAGCCCAACCTCCGCGGCGGGTGGAAACACCATATATTTT. Translating gives CASSPTSAAGGNTIYF.

There are many counts of this clonotype. The DNA for the CDR3 is TGTGCCAGCAGCCAAGATAAGGGGGTGGATAATTCACCCCTCCACTTT. Translation gives CASSQDKGVDNSPLHF. This chain links TRBV4-2 with TRBJ1-6, with a weak D call TRBD1 (6 bases). CDR1 is LGHNA and CDR2 is YNFKEQ in the germline V gene. Trimming cost V 0 bases and J 5 bases, with 11 bases left between them. The CDR3 extends over 16 amino acids.

This clonotype was recorded many times. This chain joins TRBV6-2 or TRBV6-3 and TRBJ2-3, with 10 nucleotides matching TRBD2. Germline values: CDR1 MNHEY, CDR2 SVGEGT. The CDR3 sequence is 18 residues long. V trimming: 2 bases; J trimming: 0 bases; junction bases outside the gene matches: 8. The CDR3 nucleotides read TGTGCCAGCAGTTACCTTTGGACTAGCGGAGCTAGCACAGATACGCAGTATTTT. This encodes CASSYLWTSGASTDTQYF.

The sample holds many counts of this clonotype. The chain combines TRBV29-1 with TRBJ1-4; no reliable D call. CDR3 length: 12 amino acids. The germline V and J ends were trimmed by 6 bases and 2 bases, with 7 bases remaining between them. The germline CDR1 and CDR2 sequences are SQVTM and ANQGSEA. The CDR3 loop reads CSVPGTNEKLFF. The CDR3 nucleotides are TGCAGCGTGCCCGGGACTAATGAAAAACTGTTTTTT. Supplemented by reference TRBV29-1 and TRBJ1-4, the full variable domain reads SAVISQKPSRDICQRGTSLTIQCQVDSQVTMMFWYRQQPGQSLTLIATANQGSEATYESGFVIDKFPISRPNLTFSTLTVSNMSPEDSSIYLCSVPGTNEKLFFGSGTQLSVL.

V and J are TRBV3-1 and TRBJ2-7; 9 bases match TRBD2. CDR3 length: 14 residues. Germline V lookup: CDR1 LGHDT, CDR2 YNNKEL (reference sequence). Trimming took 4 bases from V and 6 from J; bases not matched to a gene: 7. The CDR3 sequence: CASSPGLAPIEQYF. The DNA of the CDR3 is TGTGCCAGCAGCCCGGGACTAGCCCCAATCGAGCAGTACTTC.

The sample holds many counts of this clonotype. V and J are TRBV9 and TRBJ2-1; 9 bases are shared with TRBD2. The CDR3 is made up of 17 amino acids. Germline CDR1 is SGDLS and CDR2 is YYNGEE. V dropped 0 bases and J dropped 0; count of bases not matched to a gene: 4. The CDR3 reads CASSVGVREGSYNEQFF. The CDR3 DNA follows: TGTGCCAGCAGCGTAGGGGTGCGGGAGGGCTCCTACAATGAGCAGTTCTTC.

In regard to this clonotype: This may stem from a read error, because a much larger clone lies one nucleotide away. This chain connects TRBV9 to TRBJ1-4; D uncertain. CDR1 SGDLS and CDR2 YYNGEE come from the germline V gene. The CDR3 extends over 13 amino acids. Trimming left V 5 bases short and J 8 bases short, with 13 bases between. The CDR3 region has the DNA TGTGCCAGCAGTAACCGACCTGAGGAAAAACTGTTTTTT. Translated, it gives CASSNRPEEKLFF.

The CDR3 loop is CASSVGSSGVRVETQYF. The CDR3 DNA is TGTGCCAGCAGCGTAGGATCTAGCGGGGTTAGGGTAGAGACCCAGTACTTC. The J gene is TRBJ2-5, the V gene TRBV9; 9 bases match TRBD2. J lost 4 bases, V lost 0 bases, and 10 bases had no gene match. In germline, CDR1 is SGDLS, CDR2 YYNGEE. The CDR3 runs to 17 residues.

This clonotype has just a few counts. The J gene is TRBJ1-1, the V gene TRBV18; 8 bases line up with TRBD1. V lost 4 bases and J lost 5; bases outside the gene matches: 9. CDR1 and CDR2 (germline): KGHSH, LQKENI. The CDR3 sequence is 15 residues long. The CDR3 DNA is TGTGCCAGCTCACTAACGACCACAGGGGGGACTGAAGCTTTCTTT. This sequence encodes CASSLTTTGGTEAFF.

This clonotype was recorded at least ten times. This chain links TRBV12-3 or TRBV12-4 with TRBJ2-2; D remains ambiguous. The CDR3 is 12 residues long. Between the trimmed V and J ends, which lost 5 bases and 7 bases, there was a span of 8 bases. In DNA, the CDR3 is TGTGCCAGCAGTGTTCATGGCGGGGAGCTGTTTTTT. This gives the protein CASSVHGGELFF.

This clonotype was counted ten times or more. The chain uses TRBV2 and TRBJ2-3, with D tentatively TRBD2 (6 bases). CDR3 length: 14 residues. Germline V gene lookup returns CDR1 SNHLY and CDR2 FYNNEI. Deletions cut 6 bases from V and 4 bases from J, with 14 bases between. The CDR3 loop reads CASRRGLAADTQYF. The DNA for the CDR3 is TGTGCCAGCAGGAGGGGACTCGCCGCAGATACGCAGTATTTT.

There are many counts of this clonotype. The CDR3 region is CASNRDGPYSNQPQHF. CDR3 nucleotides: TGTGCCAGCAATCGGGACGGCCCTTATAGCAATCAGCCCCAGCATTTT. The genes are TRBV12-3 or TRBV12-4 and TRBJ1-5; D might be TRBD1 (5 bases). Trimming pared 7 bases from V and 0 bases from J, leaving 16 bases between. The CDR3 contains 16 residues.

This clonotype was found many times. The chain uses TRBV10-3 and TRBJ1-2, with TRBD1 as a possible D gene (5 bases). The V end lost 6 bases, the J end lost 4 bases, and 15 bases lay between the germline ends. Germline-derived CDR1 and CDR2 are ENHRY and SYGVKD. The CDR3 is 14 residues long. The CDR3 protein is CAISDSGTSYGYTF. The CDR3 DNA follows: TGTGCCATCAGCGACTCCGGGACTTCCTATGGCTACACCTTC.

The chain combines TRBV19 with TRBJ2-3; D call uncertain. V was shortened by 2 bases and J by 4 bases, with 10 bases between the two germline ends. Germline CDR1 and CDR2: LNHDA and SQIVND (reference sequence). The CDR3 runs 14 residues. This chain's CDR3 is CASSILDWADTQYF. In DNA form, the CDR3 reads TGTGCCAGTAGTATACTTGATTGGGCAGATACGCAGTATTTT.

At least ten counts were recorded for this clonotype. This chain links TRBV5-5 with TRBJ1-5; D unresolved. In germline, CDR1 is SGHKS, CDR2 YYEKEE (reference sequence). The CDR3 totals 15 residues. Trimming left V 4 bases short and J 1 base short, with 12 bases between. The CDR3: CASSDALRSNQPQHF. DNA of the CDR3: TGTGCCAGCAGCGACGCCCTTAGGAGCAATCAGCCCCAGCATTTT.

Comment on this clonotype: It may be a read error: a sequence one base away is much more abundant. It is likely a read error, because the conserved phenylalanine at the end of the CDR3 is missing. This rearrangement joins TRBV6-1 to TRBJ2-7; 9 bases match TRBD2. The germline V gene encodes CDR1 MNHNS and CDR2 SASEGT. V lost 8 bases, J lost 1 base, and 9 bases stayed unmatched. This CDR3 region has 15 residues. CDR3 coding DNA: TGTGCCAGCCGACTCCAAGCGGGAGGTTCCTACGAGCAGTACTCC. Translating it yields CASRLQAGGSYEQYS.

J is TRBJ2-3 and V is TRBV10-3; no firm D call. The germline V gene encodes CDR1 ENHRY and CDR2 SYGVKD. The CDR3 spans 15 residues. With 1 base removed from V and 2 bases from J, the gap between germline ends came to 10 bases. DNA of the CDR3: TGTGCCATCAGTGAGTGGGTGAAACTCACAGATACGCAGTATTTT. This translates into CAISEWVKLTDTQYF.

This clonotype was detected ten times or more. The rearrangement links TRBV4-1 to TRBJ1-6; a weak D match, TRBD1 (6 bases). Per germline, CDR1 MGHRA and CDR2 YSYEKL. CDR3 length: 17 residues. V was pared by 5 bases and J by 3 bases, with 17 bases between. CDR3 nucleotide sequence: TGCGCCAGCAGCTCTTCATTTCAGGGGTTCTATAATTCACCCCTCCACTTT. Translated, it gives CASSSSFQGFYNSPLHF.

The rearrangement links TRBV20-1 to TRBJ1-1; D is ambiguous. CDR1 and CDR2 from the germline V gene are DFQATT and SNEGSKA (reference sequence). This CDR3 has 14 amino acids. The V end was cut by 6 bases, the J end by 2 bases, with 16 bases between. CDR3 protein: CSAHRGTGNTEAFF. In nucleotides, the CDR3 is TGCAGTGCCCACCGCGGAACGGGTAACACTGAAGCTTTCTTT.

This clonotype was observed many times. The chain is built from TRBV18 and TRBJ2-3; the D gene is possibly TRBD2 (5 bases). The V gene's germline CDR1 is KGHSH and CDR2 LQKENI. V was shortened by 2 bases and J by 2 bases, with 11 bases between the two germline ends. The CDR3 runs to 15 residues. The DNA for the CDR3 is TGTGCCAGCTCACCAAGAGGGCAGACCACAGATACGCAGTATTTT. Translation gives CASSPRGQTTDTQYF.

This clonotype was detected only a few times. The chain is built from TRBV6-4 and TRBJ2-1; the D call may be TRBD1 or TRBD2 (5 bases each). The CDR3 spans 16 residues. The germline CDR1 and CDR2 sequences are MRHNA and SNTAGT. V lost 3 bases and J 0 bases, leaving 12 bases between the germline ends. CDR3 amino acids: CASSEVWGSSYNEQFF. The CDR3 nucleotides read TGTGCCAGCAGTGAAGTCTGGGGGAGCTCCTACAATGAGCAGTTCTTC.

This clonotype was counted at least ten times. The V and J genes are TRBV2 and TRBJ2-5; D is uncertain. Per germline, CDR1 SNHLY and CDR2 FYNNEI. V lost 1 base, J lost 5 bases, and 8 bases lay in between. The CDR3 extends over 13 amino acids. The CDR3 bases are TGTGCCAGCAGTGAAGGCTATGCGGAGACCCAGTACTTC. This translates into CASSEGYAETQYF.

The chain joins TRBV12-3 or TRBV12-4 to TRBJ1-4, with D tentatively TRBD1 (5 bases). V was cut by 3 bases and J by 5 bases, with 13 bases left in between. There are 15 residues in the CDR3. CDR3 protein: CASSFWGPGNEKLFF. The CDR3 nucleotides read TGTGCCAGCAGTTTTTGGGGCCCGGGAAATGAAAAACTGTTTTTT.

V is TRBV6-2 or TRBV6-3 and J is TRBJ2-7, with D tentatively TRBD1 (6 bases). The CDR3 loop spans 15 amino acids. Germline CDR1 and CDR2: MNHEY and SVGEGT. The V and J ends lost 5 bases and 5 bases respectively, with 19 bases between them. CDR3 sequence (DNA): TGTGCCAGCAGTATCGGACAGCCCCGAGGGCACGAGCAGTACTTC. Translated: CASSIGQPRGHEQYF.

This clonotype was observed many times. The rearrangement uses TRBV25-1 and TRBJ2-2; 7 bases are a match to TRBD1. The ends lost 5 bases at V and 5 bases at J; junction bases unmatched: 5. In germline, CDR1 is MGHDK, CDR2 SYGVNS. There are 14 residues in the CDR3. The CDR3 coding sequence is TGTGCCAGCAGTCCCACAGGGGCAACCGGGGAGCTGTTTTTT. It is translated as CASSPTGATGELFF.

This clonotype came up many times. The V gene is TRBV6-1, the J gene TRBJ1-3; D call uncertain. The CDR3 contains 13 residues. V was shortened by 7 bases and J by 4 bases, with 11 bases between the two germline ends. The germline V gene encodes CDR1 MNHNS and CDR2 SASEGT. CDR3 coding DNA: TGTGCCAGCACCGAGGTACCAGGAAACACCATATATTTT. It translates to CASTEVPGNTIYF.

There are many counts of this clonotype. The V gene is TRBV7-2, the J gene TRBJ2-3, with 7 bases identical to TRBD2. CDR1 and CDR2 from the germline V gene are SGHTA and FQGNSA. V was pared by 0 bases and J by 1 base, with 1 base of the junction left unmatched. The CDR3 runs to 15 residues. The CDR3 coding sequence is TGTGCCAGCAGCTTAGCGCTAGCGGGCACAGATACGCAGTATTTT. It translates to CASSLALAGTDTQYF. Using reference TRBV7-2 and TRBJ2-3 for the parts outside the CDR3, the full variable domain is GAGVSQSPSNKVTEKGKDVELRCDPISGHTALYWYRQSLGQGLEFLIYFQGNSAPDKSGLPSDRFSAERTGGSVSTLTIQRTQQEDSAVYLCASSLALAGTDTQYFGPGTRLTVL.